The source of this TCR beta chain is a study of T cell repertoires in cytomegalovirus infection (dated by TCRdb to between 2018 and 2020). With respect to the entire study: Donor HLA type was relevant to the analysis, as public TCR beta signatures indicated carriage of CMV infection together with the matching HLA type.

The sequencing machine was an Illumina HiSeq 1500. TCRdb redid the processing of the public reads, applying fastp at Q25 and MiXCR, and retained in-frame beta chains. When rows share a CDR3 protein, they turn into one entry using the most common DNA and genes. Here the sample has under 150,000 distinct CDR3 sequences; roughly a quarter occur a single time. Of the sample, about a third falls within the top ten clones. The paper's findings and limits, for the study overall: Carriers of CMV infection plus the relevant HLA type were discriminated by the cumulative frequency of public TCR beta family members in the study cohort and in an independent roughly 320-donor cohort. In the ex vivo response, HLA-C-restricted CMV-specific TCR beta clonotypes were dominant, and in two of eight donors the single most frequent clonotype came from this HLA-C-restricted group.

The CDR3, from cysteine to phenylalanine, totals 13 residues. Solely the CDR3 DNA is kept, with 39 bases framed from the first base. V and J are truncated by 2 bases and 7 bases respectively, leaving an intervening sequence of 9 bases. CDR1 and CDR2 are drawn from the germline V gene: SGHTA, FQGNSA. Only a few counts were recorded for this clonotype. Its recognized antigen is unknown. No much larger clone exists at a distance of one base, and base qualities are not known. This chain joins TRBV7-2 to TRBJ2-1; there is no confident call for the D gene. The sequencing input was PBMCs, sequenced either directly or after in vitro stimulation (not recorded which). The TCR comes from a human donor in good health (CMV status not recorded). Some clones in this sample may be carry-over from other donors' samples. Here the CDR3 is given as CASSLYRENEQFF. The bases read TGTGCCAGCAGCTTATACCGAGAAAATGAGCAGTTCTTC.